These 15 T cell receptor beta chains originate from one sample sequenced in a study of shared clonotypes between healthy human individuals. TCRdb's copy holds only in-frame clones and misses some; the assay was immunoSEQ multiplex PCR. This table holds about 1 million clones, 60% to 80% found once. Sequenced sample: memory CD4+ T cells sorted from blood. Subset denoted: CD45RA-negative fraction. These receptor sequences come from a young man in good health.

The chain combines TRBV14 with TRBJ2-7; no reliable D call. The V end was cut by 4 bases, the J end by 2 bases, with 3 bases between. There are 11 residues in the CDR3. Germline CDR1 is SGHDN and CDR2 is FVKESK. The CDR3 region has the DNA TGTGCCAGCAGCCGAACCTACGAGCAGTACTTC. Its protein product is CASSRTYEQYF.

In DNA, the CDR3 is TGTGCCAGTAGTCGACAGGTAATCACTGAAGCTTTCTTT. This gives the protein CASSRQVITEAFF. The chain has TRBV19 and TRBJ1-1; D might be TRBD1 (6 bases). The germline CDR1 and CDR2 sequences are LNHDA and SQIVND (reference sequence). V was clipped by 5 bases and J by 4 bases, with 11 bases between them. This CDR3 is 13 amino acids long. Based on the CDR3 plus reference TRBV19 and TRBJ1-1, the full variable domain is DGGITQSPKYLFRKEGQNVTLSCEQNLNHDAMYWYRQDPGQGLRLIYYSQIVNDFQKGDIAEGYSVSREKKESFPLTVTSAQKNPTAFYLCASSRQVITEAFFGQGTRLTVV.

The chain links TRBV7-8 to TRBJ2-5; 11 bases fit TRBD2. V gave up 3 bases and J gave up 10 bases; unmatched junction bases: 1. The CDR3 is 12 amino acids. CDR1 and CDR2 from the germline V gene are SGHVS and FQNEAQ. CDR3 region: CASSFSGRDQYF. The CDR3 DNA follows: TGTGCCAGCAGCTTTAGCGGGAGGGACCAGTACTTC. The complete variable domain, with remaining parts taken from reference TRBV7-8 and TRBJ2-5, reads GAGVSQSPRYKVAKRGQDVALRCDPISGHVSLFWYQQALGQGPEFLTYFQNEAQLDKSGLPSDRFFAERPEGSVSTLKIQRTQQEDSAVYLCASSFSGRDQYFGPGTRLLVL.

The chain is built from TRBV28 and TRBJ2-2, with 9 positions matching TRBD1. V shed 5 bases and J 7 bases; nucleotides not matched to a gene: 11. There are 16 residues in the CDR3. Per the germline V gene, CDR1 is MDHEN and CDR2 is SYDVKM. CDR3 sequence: CASSEITGGRSGELFF. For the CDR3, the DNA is TGTGCCAGCAGTGAAATAACAGGGGGCCGTAGCGGGGAGCTGTTTTTT.

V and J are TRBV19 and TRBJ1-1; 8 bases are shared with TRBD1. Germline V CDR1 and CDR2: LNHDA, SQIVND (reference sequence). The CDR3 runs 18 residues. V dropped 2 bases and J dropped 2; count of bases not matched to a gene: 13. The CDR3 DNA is TGTGCCAGTAGTATACAACGACAGGGGATCTCCTCAAACACTGAAGCTTTCTTT. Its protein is CASSIQRQGISSNTEAFF.

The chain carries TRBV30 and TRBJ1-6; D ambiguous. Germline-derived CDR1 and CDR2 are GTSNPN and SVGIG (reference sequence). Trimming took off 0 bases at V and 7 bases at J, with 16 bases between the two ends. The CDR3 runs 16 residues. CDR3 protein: CAWSVPMAGTNSPLHF. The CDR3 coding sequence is TGTGCCTGGAGTGTACCCATGGCAGGCACCAATTCACCCCTCCACTTT.

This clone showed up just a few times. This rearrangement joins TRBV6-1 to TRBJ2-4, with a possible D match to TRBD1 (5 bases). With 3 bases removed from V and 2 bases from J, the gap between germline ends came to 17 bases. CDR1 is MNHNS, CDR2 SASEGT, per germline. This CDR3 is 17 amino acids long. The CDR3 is CASSDRATIRSKNIQYF. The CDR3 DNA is TGTGCCAGCAGTGACAGGGCCACGATCCGCTCCAAAAACATTCAGTACTTC.

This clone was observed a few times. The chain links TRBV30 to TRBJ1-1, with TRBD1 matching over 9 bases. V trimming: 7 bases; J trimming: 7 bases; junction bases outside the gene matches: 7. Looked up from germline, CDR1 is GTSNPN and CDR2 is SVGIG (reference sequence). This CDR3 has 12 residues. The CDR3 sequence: CALDRGKDEAFF. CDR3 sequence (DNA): TGTGCCTTGGACAGGGGAAAGGATGAAGCTTTCTTT.

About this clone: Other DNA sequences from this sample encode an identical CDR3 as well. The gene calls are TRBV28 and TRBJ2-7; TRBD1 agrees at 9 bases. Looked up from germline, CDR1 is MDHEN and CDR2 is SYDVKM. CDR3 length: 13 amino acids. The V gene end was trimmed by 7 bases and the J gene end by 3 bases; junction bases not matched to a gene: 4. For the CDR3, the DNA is TGTGCCAGCACCCGGACAGGGGTCTACGAGCAGTACTTC. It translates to CASTRTGVYEQYF.

This chain's CDR3 is CASKTLDRVHGYTF. The CDR3 nucleotides read TGTGCCAGCAAAACACTCGACAGGGTCCATGGCTACACCTTC. The V and J genes are TRBV28 and TRBJ1-2, with 7 bases that match TRBD1. Germline loops: CDR1 MDHEN, CDR2 SYDVKM. V was pared by 7 bases and J by 6 bases, with 11 bases of the junction left unmatched. This CDR3 has 14 residues.

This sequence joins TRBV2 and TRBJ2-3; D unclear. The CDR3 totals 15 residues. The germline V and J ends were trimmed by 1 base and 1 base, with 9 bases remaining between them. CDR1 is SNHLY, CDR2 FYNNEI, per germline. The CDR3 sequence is CASSEGLGRTDTQYF. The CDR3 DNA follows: TGTGCCAGCAGTGAAGGGTTGGGCCGCACAGATACGCAGTATTTT.

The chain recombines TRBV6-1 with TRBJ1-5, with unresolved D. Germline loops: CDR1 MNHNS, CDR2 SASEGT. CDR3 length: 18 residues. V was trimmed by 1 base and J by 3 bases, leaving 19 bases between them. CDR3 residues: CASSEVRARSLSNQPQHF. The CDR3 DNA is TGTGCCAGCAGTGAAGTGAGAGCACGGAGCCTTTCCAATCAGCCCCAGCATTTT.

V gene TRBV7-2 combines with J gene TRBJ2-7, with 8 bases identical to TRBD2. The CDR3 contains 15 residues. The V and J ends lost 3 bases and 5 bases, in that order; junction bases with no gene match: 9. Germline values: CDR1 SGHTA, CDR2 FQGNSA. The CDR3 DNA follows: TGTGCCAGCAGCTTCCTCGGAGCGGGAGAAGACGAGCAGTACTTC. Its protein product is CASSFLGAGEDEQYF.

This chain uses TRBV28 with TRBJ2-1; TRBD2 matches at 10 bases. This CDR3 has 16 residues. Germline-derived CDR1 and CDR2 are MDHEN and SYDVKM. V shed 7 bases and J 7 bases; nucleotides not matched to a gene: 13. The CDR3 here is CASIPGGAGGKNEQFF. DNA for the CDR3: TGTGCCAGCATCCCTGGTGGAGCGGGGGGGAAGAATGAGCAGTTCTTC.

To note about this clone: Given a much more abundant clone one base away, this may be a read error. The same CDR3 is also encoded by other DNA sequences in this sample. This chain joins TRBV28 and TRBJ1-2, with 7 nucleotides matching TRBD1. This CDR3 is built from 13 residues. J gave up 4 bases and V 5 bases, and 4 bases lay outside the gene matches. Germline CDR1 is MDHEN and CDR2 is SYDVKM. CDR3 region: CASSPGTVYGYTF. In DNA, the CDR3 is TGTGCCAGCAGTCCCGGGACAGTCTATGGCTACACCTTC.